The source of this TCR beta chain is a study of T cell repertoires in cytomegalovirus infection. Study-level information: It can be stated that public TCR beta signatures indicated CMV infection as well as a matching HLA type.

In its sample, this clonotype was seen a few times. The antigen is unknown. In TCRdb, the reads were re-called with MiXCR into one record per CDR3 protein. The sample lists around 330,000 distinct CDR3 sequences, under 20% occurring once. Whole-study findings and limits: Clonotypes of TCR beta that were HLA-C-restricted and CMV-specific dominated the ex vivo response. Carriage of CMV together with the relevant HLA was identifiable through cumulative public TCR beta family frequency.

V lost 3 bases, J lost 0 bases, and 9 bases lay in between. The CDR3 totals 15 residues. The gene calls are TRBV12-3 or TRBV12-4 and TRBJ1-3; D remains ambiguous. The clonotype originates from a human donor in good health (CMV status not recorded). Some clones in this sample may be carry-over from other donors' samples. The material sequenced was PBMCs. CDR3 bases: TGTGCCAGCAGTTTCAGACTATTCTCTGGAAACACCATATATTTT. As protein: CASSFRLFSGNTIYF.